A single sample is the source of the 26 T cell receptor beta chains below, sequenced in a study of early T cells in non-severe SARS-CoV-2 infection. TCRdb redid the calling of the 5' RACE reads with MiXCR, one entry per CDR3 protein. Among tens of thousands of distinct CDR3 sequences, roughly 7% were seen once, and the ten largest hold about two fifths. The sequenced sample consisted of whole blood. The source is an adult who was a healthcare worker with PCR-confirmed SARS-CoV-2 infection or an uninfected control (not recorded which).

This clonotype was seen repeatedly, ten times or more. CDR3 DNA: TGTGCCAGCAGCTCCGGGACAGGGGGACTCAATGAGCAGTTCTTC. Translated: CASSSGTGGLNEQFF. The rearrangement links TRBV7-6 to TRBJ2-1; 11 positions agree with TRBD1. The CDR3 runs 15 residues. The trim removed 4 bases at V and 6 bases at J, leaving 5 bases unmatched. Germline V gene sequence: CDR1 SGHVS, CDR2 FNYEAQ. The complete variable domain, with remaining parts taken from reference TRBV7-6 and TRBJ2-1, reads GAGVSQSPRYKVTKRGQDVALRCDPISGHVSLYWYRQALGQGPEFLTYFNYEAQQDKSGLPNDRFSAERPEGSISTLTIQRTEQRDSAMYRCASSSGTGGLNEQFFGPGTRLTVL.

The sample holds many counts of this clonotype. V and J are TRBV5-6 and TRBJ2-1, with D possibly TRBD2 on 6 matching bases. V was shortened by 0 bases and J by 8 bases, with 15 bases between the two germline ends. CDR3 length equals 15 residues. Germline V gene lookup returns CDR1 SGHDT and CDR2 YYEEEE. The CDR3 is CASSLVAGMFDEQFF. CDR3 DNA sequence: TGTGCCAGCAGCTTGGTTGCGGGGATGTTCGATGAGCAGTTCTTC. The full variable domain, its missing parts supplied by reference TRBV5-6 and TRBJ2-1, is DAGVTQSPTHLIKTRGQQVTLRCSPKSGHDTVSWYQQALGQGPQFIFQYYEEEERQRGNFPDRFSGHQFPNYSSELNVNALLLGDSALYLCASSLVAGMFDEQFFGPGTRLTVL.

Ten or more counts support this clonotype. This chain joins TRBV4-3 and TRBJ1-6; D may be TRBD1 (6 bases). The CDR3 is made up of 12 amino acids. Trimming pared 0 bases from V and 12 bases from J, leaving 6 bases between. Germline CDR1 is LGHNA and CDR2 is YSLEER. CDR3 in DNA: TGCGCCAGCAGCCAAGAAGGGGGACCCCTCCACTTT. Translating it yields CASSQEGGPLHF.

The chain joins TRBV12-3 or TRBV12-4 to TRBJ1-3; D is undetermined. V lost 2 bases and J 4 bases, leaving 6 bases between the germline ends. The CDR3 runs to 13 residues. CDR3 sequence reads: CASSLPLGNTIYF. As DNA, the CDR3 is TGTGCCAGCAGTTTACCCCTGGGAAACACCATATATTTT.

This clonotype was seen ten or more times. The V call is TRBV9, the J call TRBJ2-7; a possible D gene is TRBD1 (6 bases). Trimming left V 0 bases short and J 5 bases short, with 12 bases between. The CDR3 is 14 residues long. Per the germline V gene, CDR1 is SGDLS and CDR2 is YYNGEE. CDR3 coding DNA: TGTGCCAGCAGCGTAGGGTCAGGGGTCAACGAGCAGTACTTC. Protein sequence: CASSVGSGVNEQYF.

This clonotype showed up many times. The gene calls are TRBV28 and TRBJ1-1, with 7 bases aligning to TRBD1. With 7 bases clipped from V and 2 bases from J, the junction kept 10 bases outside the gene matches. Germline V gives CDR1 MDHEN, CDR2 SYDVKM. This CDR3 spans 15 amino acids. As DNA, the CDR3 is TGTGCCAGCATAACCCTCGGGACAGCAAACACTGAAGCTTTCTTT. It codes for CASITLGTANTEAFF.

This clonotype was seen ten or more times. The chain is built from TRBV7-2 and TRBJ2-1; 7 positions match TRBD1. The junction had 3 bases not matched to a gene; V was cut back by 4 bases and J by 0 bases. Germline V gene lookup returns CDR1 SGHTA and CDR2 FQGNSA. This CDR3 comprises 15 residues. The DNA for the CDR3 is TGTGCCAGCAGCTCGACAGGGAGCTCCTACAATGAGCAGTTCTTC. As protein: CASSSTGSSYNEQFF.

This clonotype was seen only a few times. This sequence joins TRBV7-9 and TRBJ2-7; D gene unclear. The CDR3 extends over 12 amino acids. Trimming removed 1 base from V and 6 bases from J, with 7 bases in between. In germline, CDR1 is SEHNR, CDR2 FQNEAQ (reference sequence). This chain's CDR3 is CASSLGPGEQYF. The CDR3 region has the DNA TGTGCCAGCAGCTTAGGACCCGGCGAGCAGTACTTC.

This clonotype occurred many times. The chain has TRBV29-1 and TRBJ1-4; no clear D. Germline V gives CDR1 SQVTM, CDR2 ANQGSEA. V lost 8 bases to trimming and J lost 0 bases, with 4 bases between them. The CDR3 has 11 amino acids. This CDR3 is CSFTTNEKLFF. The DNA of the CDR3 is TGCAGCTTCACAACTAATGAAAAACTGTTTTTT.

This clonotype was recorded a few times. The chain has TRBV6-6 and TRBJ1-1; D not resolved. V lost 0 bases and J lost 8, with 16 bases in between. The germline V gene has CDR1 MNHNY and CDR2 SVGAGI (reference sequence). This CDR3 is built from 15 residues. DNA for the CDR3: TGTGCCAGCAGTTACTCGATGATCAACAGCCAAGAAGCTTTCTTT. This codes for CASSYSMINSQEAFF.

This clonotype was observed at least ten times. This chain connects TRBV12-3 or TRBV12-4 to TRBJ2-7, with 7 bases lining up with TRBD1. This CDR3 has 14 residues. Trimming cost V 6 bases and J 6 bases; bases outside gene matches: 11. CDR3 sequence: CASSHTGAKAEQYF. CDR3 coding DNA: TGTGCCAGCAGCCATACAGGGGCGAAGGCCGAGCAGTACTTC.

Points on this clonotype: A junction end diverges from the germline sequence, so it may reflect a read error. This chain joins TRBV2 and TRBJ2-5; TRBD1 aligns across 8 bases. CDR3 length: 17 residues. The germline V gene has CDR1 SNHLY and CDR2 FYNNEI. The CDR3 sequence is CASSEGVFRGLWKTQYF. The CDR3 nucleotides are TGTGCCAGCAGCGAAGGTGTTTTCAGGGGGCTCTGGAAGACCCAGTACTTC.

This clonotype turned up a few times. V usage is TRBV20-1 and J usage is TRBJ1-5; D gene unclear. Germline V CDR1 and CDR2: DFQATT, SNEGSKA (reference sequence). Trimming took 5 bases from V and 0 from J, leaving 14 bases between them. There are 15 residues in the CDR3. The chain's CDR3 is CSAQVTGYSNQPQHF. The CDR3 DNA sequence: TGCAGTGCTCAAGTGACCGGGTATAGCAATCAGCCCCAGCATTTT.

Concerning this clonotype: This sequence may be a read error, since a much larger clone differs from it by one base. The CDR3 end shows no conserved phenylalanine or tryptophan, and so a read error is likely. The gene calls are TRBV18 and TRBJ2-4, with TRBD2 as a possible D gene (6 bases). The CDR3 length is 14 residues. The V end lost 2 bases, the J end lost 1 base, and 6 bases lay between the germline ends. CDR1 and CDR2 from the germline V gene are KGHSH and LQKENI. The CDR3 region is CASSPSGAKNIQYI. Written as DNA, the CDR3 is TGTGCCAGCTCACCAAGCGGGGCCAAAAACATTCAGTACATC.

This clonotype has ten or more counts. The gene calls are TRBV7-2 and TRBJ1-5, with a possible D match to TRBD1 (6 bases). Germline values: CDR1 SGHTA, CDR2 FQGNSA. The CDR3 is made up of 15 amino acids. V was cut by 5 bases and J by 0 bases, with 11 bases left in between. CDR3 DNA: TGTGCCAGCAGCCGGACAGCAACTAGCAATCAGCCCCAGCATTTT. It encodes CASSRTATSNQPQHF.

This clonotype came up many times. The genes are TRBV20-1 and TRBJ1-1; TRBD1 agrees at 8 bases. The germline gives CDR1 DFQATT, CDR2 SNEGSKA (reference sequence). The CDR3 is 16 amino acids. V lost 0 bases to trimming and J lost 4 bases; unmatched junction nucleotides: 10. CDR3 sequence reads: CSARDLRTGSGTEAFF. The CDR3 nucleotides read TGCAGTGCTAGAGATTTGAGGACAGGGTCCGGCACTGAAGCTTTCTTT.

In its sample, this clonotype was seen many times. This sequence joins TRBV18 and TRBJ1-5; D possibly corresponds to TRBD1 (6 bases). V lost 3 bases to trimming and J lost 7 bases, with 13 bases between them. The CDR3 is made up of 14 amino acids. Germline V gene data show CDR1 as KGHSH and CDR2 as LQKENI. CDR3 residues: CASSPGQMGQPQHF. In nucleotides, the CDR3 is TGTGCCAGCTCACCTGGACAGATGGGCCAGCCCCAGCATTTT.

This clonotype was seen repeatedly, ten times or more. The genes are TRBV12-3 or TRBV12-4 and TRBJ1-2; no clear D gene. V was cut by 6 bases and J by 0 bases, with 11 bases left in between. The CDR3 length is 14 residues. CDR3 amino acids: CASRGSGTNYGYTF. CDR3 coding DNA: TGTGCCAGCAGGGGTTCCGGGACTAACTATGGCTACACCTTC.

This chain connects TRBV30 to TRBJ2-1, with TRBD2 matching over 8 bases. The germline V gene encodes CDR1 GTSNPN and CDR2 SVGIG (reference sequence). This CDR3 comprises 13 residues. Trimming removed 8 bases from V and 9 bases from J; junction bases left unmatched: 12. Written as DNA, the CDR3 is TGTGCCCAGTCACCGGGACTAGATAGTGAGCAGTTCTTC. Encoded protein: CAQSPGLDSEQFF.

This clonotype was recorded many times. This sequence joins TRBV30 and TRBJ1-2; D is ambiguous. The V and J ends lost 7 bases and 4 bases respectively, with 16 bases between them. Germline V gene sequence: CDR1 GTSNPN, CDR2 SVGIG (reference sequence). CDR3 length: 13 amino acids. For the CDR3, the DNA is TGTGCCTCACTAATTATCCGTGGCTATGGCTACACCTTC. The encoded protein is CASLIIRGYGYTF.

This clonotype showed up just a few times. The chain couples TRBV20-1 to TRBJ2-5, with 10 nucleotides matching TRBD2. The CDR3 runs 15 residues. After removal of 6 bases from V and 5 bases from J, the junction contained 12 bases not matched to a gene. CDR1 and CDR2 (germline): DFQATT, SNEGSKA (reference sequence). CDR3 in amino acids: CSAIPSGGGRETQYF. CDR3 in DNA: TGCAGTGCCATACCGAGCGGGGGGGGCCGGGAGACCCAGTACTTC.

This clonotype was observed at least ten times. The CDR3 spells CASSWKGDTEAFF. The DNA for the CDR3 is TGTGCCAGCAGTTGGAAGGGGGACACTGAAGCTTTCTTT. V usage is TRBV12-3 or TRBV12-4 and J usage is TRBJ1-1; maybe TRBD1 (6 bases). Trimming left V 4 bases short and J 3 bases short, with 9 bases between. The CDR3 consists of 13 residues.

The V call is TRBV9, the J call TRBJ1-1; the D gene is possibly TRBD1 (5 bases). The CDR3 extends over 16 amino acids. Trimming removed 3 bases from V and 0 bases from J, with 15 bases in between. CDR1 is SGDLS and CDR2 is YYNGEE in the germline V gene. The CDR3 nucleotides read TGTGCCAGCAGCGCCCACCCCCAGGGATTGAACACTGAAGCTTTCTTT. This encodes CASSAHPQGLNTEAFF.

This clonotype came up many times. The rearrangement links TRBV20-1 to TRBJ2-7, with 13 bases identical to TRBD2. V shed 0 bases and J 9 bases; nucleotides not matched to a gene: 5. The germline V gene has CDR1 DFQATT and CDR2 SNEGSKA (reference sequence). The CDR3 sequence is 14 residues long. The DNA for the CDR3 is TGCAGTGCTAGAGATGGACTAGCGGGAGCGTCGCAGTACTTC. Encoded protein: CSARDGLAGASQYF.

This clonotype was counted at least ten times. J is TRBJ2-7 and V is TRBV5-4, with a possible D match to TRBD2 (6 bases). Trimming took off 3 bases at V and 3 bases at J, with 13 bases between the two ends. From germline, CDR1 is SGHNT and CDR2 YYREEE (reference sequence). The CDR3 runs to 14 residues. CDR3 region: CASSSDLAVYEQYF. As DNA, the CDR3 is TGTGCCAGCAGCTCAGATTTAGCGGTCTACGAGCAGTACTTC.

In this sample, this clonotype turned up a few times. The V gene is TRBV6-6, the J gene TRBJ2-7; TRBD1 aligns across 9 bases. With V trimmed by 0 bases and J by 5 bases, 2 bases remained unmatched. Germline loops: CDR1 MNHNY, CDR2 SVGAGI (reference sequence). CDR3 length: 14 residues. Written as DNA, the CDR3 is TGTGCCAGCAGTTACTCCGGGACAGGGAACGAGCAGTACTTC. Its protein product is CASSYSGTGNEQYF.